The 32 T cell receptor beta chains in this list originate from one sample, sequenced in a study of blood T cell repertoires in COVID-19. The method was immunoSEQ multiplex PCR; TCRdb's version includes in-frame clones alone and lacks a portion of them. The sample yields 270,000 or so clones, about nine tenths seen once. Sample: peripheral blood. The receptor set was obtained from a woman under 40 with active or convalescent COVID-19.

The chain combines TRBV2 with TRBJ1-5; a possible D gene is TRBD1 (6 bases). V was shortened by 6 bases and J by 0 bases, with 12 bases between the two germline ends. Germline-derived CDR1 and CDR2 are SNHLY and FYNNEI. The CDR3 spans 15 residues. In DNA, the CDR3 is TGTGCCAGCAGGAGGACAGATTATAGCAATCAGCCCCAGCATTTT. It translates to CASRRTDYSNQPQHF. The variable domain in full, completed from reference TRBV2 and TRBJ1-5, reads EPEVTQTPSHQVTQMGQEVILRCVPISNHLYFYWYRQILGQKVEFLVSFYNNEISEKSEIFDDQFSVERPDGSNFTLKIRSTKLEDSAMYFCASRRTDYSNQPQHFGDGTRLSIL.

This chain links TRBV3-1 (or the pseudogene TRBV3-2) with TRBJ2-7, with TRBD1 matching over 7 bases. The germline gives CDR1 LGHDT, CDR2 YNNKEL (reference sequence). The CDR3 has 14 residues. V lost 4 bases to trimming and J lost 3 bases; unmatched junction nucleotides: 6. The CDR3 protein is CASSRQGTGYEQYF. As DNA, the CDR3 is TGTGCCAGCAGCCGACAGGGAACGGGCTACGAGCAGTACTTC.

The V call is TRBV6-5, the J call TRBJ1-2; a weak D match, TRBD1 (6 bases). This CDR3 is 14 amino acids long. Between the trimmed V and J ends, which lost 5 bases and 1 base, there was a span of 11 bases. Germline V gene lookup returns CDR1 MNHEY and CDR2 SVGAGI. CDR3 DNA sequence: TGTGCCAGCAGTCAAACAGGGAGTAACTATGGCTACACCTTC. Translating it yields CASSQTGSNYGYTF.

The genes are TRBV3-1 (or the pseudogene TRBV3-2) and TRBJ1-6; unclear D gene. The CDR3 is 13 amino acids. The V end was cut by 6 bases, the J end by 14 bases, with 17 bases between. CDR1 and CDR2 (germline): LGHDT, YNNKEL (reference sequence). CDR3 sequence: CASRQNTGGALHF. The CDR3 DNA reads TGTGCCAGCAGACAAAACACCGGCGGAGCCCTCCACTTT.

The V call is TRBV4-3, the J call TRBJ2-7; 8 nucleotides agree with TRBD2. J lost 4 bases, V lost 1 base, and 9 bases had no gene match. In germline, CDR1 is LGHNA, CDR2 YSLEER. The CDR3 sequence is 16 residues long. The CDR3 protein is CASSQARAGGSYEQYF. The CDR3 region has the DNA TGCGCCAGCAGCCAAGCGAGGGCGGGGGGTTCATACGAGCAGTACTTC.

The chain couples TRBV4-3 to TRBJ2-1, with 8 bases lining up with TRBD1. CDR3 length equals 19 residues. The V gene's germline CDR1 is LGHNA and CDR2 YSLEER. Germline trimming cut 0 bases from V and 3 bases from J; bases unmatched to any gene: 13. CDR3 amino acids: CASSQDFGGRGTGYNEQFF. DNA of the CDR3: TGCGCCAGCAGCCAAGATTTTGGGGGCCGTGGGACAGGCTACAATGAGCAGTTCTTC.

The V and J genes are TRBV29-1 and TRBJ1-2; D is possibly TRBD1 (6 bases). CDR3 length equals 16 residues. Trimming removed 4 bases at V and 1 base at J, with 19 bases between. CDR1 is SQVTM, CDR2 ANQGSEA, per germline. The CDR3: CSVAKGVRGRNYGYTF. Here the CDR3 DNA reads TGCAGCGTTGCTAAAGGTGTCAGGGGCCGTAACTATGGCTACACCTTC.

V is TRBV3-1 (or the pseudogene TRBV3-2) and J is TRBJ1-5, with D hard to call. Looked up from germline, CDR1 is LGHDT and CDR2 is YNNKEL (reference sequence). Trimming stripped 4 bases from V and 0 bases from J, with 10 bases between. This CDR3 contains 15 residues. CDR3 residues: CASSPLIDSNQPQHF. Here the CDR3 DNA reads TGTGCCAGCAGCCCCCTAATTGATAGCAATCAGCCCCAGCATTTT.

The chain has TRBV29-1 and TRBJ2-1; 10 bases match TRBD2. The CDR3 is 15 amino acids. Trimming cost V 4 bases and J 3 bases; bases outside gene matches: 6. Germline loops: CDR1 SQVTM, CDR2 ANQGSEA. The CDR3 nucleotides read TGCAGCGTTGTAGCTAGCGGGGGCCACTACAATGAGCAGTTCTTC. Its protein is CSVVASGGHYNEQFF.

The rearrangement joins TRBV5-4 to TRBJ2-5, with 10 bases that match TRBD1. The germline gives CDR1 SGHNT, CDR2 YYREEE (reference sequence). The J segment lost 2 bases and the V segment lost 3 bases, leaving 4 bases of the junction unmatched. The length of the CDR3 is 15 residues. This chain's CDR3 is CASSSGQGHQETQYF. CDR3 DNA sequence: TGTGCCAGCAGCTCGGGACAGGGGCATCAAGAGACCCAGTACTTC. The whole variable domain, filled in from reference TRBV5-4 and TRBJ2-5, reads ETGVTQSPTHLIKTRGQQVTLRCSSQSGHNTVSWYQQALGQGPQFIFQYYREEENGRGNFPPRFSGLQFPNYSSELNVNALELDDSALYLCASSSGQGHQETQYFGPGTRLLVL.

The chain couples TRBV10-3 to TRBJ1-1; D is unresolved. Trimming stripped 2 bases from V and 8 bases from J, with 9 bases between. CDR1 is ENHRY and CDR2 is SYGVKD in the germline V gene. CDR3 length: 12 amino acids. This CDR3 is CAISEDGEEAFF. In DNA, the CDR3 is TGTGCCATCAGTGAGGACGGAGAAGAAGCTTTCTTT.

The chain couples TRBV18 to TRBJ1-2; D perhaps matches TRBD1 (5 bases). V was shortened by 5 bases and J by 1 base, with 8 bases between the two germline ends. CDR1 is KGHSH, CDR2 LQKENI, per germline. There are 13 residues in the CDR3. CDR3 coding DNA: TGTGCCAGCTCAGCGGGACTTAACTATGGCTACACCTTC. Translating it yields CASSAGLNYGYTF.

The V call is TRBV18, the J call TRBJ1-1; TRBD1 matches 8 bases. V lost 8 bases and J lost 0; bases outside the gene matches: 8. Per the germline V gene, CDR1 is KGHSH and CDR2 is LQKENI. This CDR3 is 15 amino acids long. The CDR3 here is CASLPGQVMNTEAFF. DNA for the CDR3: TGTGCCAGCCTCCCGGGACAGGTCATGAACACTGAAGCTTTCTTT. Filled out from reference TRBV18 and TRBJ1-1, the complete variable domain reads NAGVMQNPRHLVRRRGQEARLRCSPMKGHSHVYWYRQLPEEGLKFMVYLQKENIIDESGMPKERFSAEFPKEGPSILRIQQVVRGDSAAYFCASLPGQVMNTEAFFGQGTRLTVV.

The chain couples TRBV28 to TRBJ1-6; 11 bases map to TRBD1. With V trimmed by 3 bases and J by 8 bases, 3 bases remained unmatched. The CDR3 consists of 15 residues. Germline CDR1 and CDR2: MDHEN and SYDVKM. The CDR3 DNA reads as TGTGCCAGCAGTTTTCGGACAGGGGGCGATTCACCCCTCCACTTT. It encodes CASSFRTGGDSPLHF.

This rearrangement joins TRBV7-8 to TRBJ1-5; D possibly corresponds to TRBD1 (6 bases). Trimming shortened V by 3 bases and J by 3 bases, and 21 bases separated the two germline ends. The CDR3 contains 18 residues. Germline assignment: CDR1 SGHVS and CDR2 FQNEAQ. CDR3 nucleotide sequence: TGTGCCAGCAGCTTTGCCCTCCCAGGGGCCCTTCTCAATCAGCCCCAGCATTTT. It encodes CASSFALPGALLNQPQHF.

The chain joins TRBV4-2 to TRBJ2-6; 8 bases are a match to TRBD1. Germline V lookup: CDR1 LGHNA, CDR2 YNFKEQ. V shed 1 base, J shed 0 bases, and the junction held 5 bases outside the gene matches. The CDR3 consists of 18 residues. The CDR3 spells CASSQAGQVDSGANVLTF. As DNA, the CDR3 is TGTGCCAGCAGCCAAGCGGGACAGGTGGACTCTGGGGCCAACGTCCTGACTTTC.

This chain links TRBV18 with TRBJ2-7; possibly TRBD2 for D (7 bases). The germline CDR1 and CDR2 sequences are KGHSH and LQKENI. Trimming shortened V by 1 base and J by 3 bases, and 13 bases separated the two germline ends. This CDR3 region has 15 residues. Here the CDR3 DNA reads TGTGCCAGCTCACCACTTATAGGGGGGGGCTACGAGCAGTACTTC. This sequence encodes CASSPLIGGGYEQYF. Supplemented by reference TRBV18 and TRBJ2-7, the full variable domain reads NAGVMQNPRHLVRRRGQEARLRCSPMKGHSHVYWYRQLPEEGLKFMVYLQKENIIDESGMPKERFSAEFPKEGPSILRIQQVVRGDSAAYFCASSPLIGGGYEQYFGPGTRLTVT.

A single count supports this clone. The gene calls are TRBV5-1 and TRBJ2-5; 8 nucleotides align to TRBD1. Unmatched junction bases numbered 8, after V lost 2 bases and J lost 2 bases. Germline CDR1 SGHRS, CDR2 YFSETQ. CDR3 size: 16 residues. The CDR3 spells CASSFPGGRGQETQYF. As DNA, the CDR3 is TGCGCCAGCAGCTTCCCAGGGGGCCGAGGGCAAGAGACCCAGTACTTC.

The chain is built from TRBV29-1 and TRBJ1-2; a possible D gene is TRBD1 (5 bases). Looked up from germline, CDR1 is SQVTM and CDR2 is ANQGSEA. This CDR3 has 15 amino acids. V was pared by 4 bases and J by 5 bases, with 20 bases between. The CDR3 DNA reads TGCAGCGTTGGAACCCTACAAGCGAAGGGGTATGGCTACACCTTC. Its protein product is CSVGTLQAKGYGYTF.

The chain links TRBV27 to TRBJ2-7, with D uncertain. V lost 0 bases and J lost 3, with 9 bases in between. CDR3 length equals 14 residues. Germline CDR1 MNHEY, CDR2 SMNVEV (reference sequence). This CDR3 reads CASSLSTPIYEQYF. The CDR3 region has the DNA TGTGCCAGCAGTTTATCCACACCCATCTACGAGCAGTACTTC.

The rearrangement joins TRBV6-5 to TRBJ1-2, with unresolved D. CDR1 and CDR2 from the germline V gene are MNHEY and SVGAGI. CDR3 length: 14 residues. Deletions cut 0 bases from V and 4 bases from J, with 9 bases between. CDR3 bases: TGTGCCAGCAGTTACTCGAACTCGGGCTATGGCTACACCTTC. As protein: CASSYSNSGYGYTF.

This clone turned up a few times. This chain links TRBV4-2 with TRBJ2-5; 11 bases are a match to TRBD2. V was pared by 0 bases and J by 4 bases, with 1 base of the junction left unmatched. CDR1 is LGHNA and CDR2 is YNFKEQ in the germline V gene. There are 15 residues in the CDR3. CDR3 bases: TGTGCCAGCAGCCAAGATAGCGGGGGGGCAGAGACCCAGTACTTC. This encodes CASSQDSGGAETQYF.

This clone was seen only once. This sequence joins TRBV7-3 and TRBJ2-1; TRBD1 matches at 8 bases. Germline V lookup: CDR1 SGHTA, CDR2 FQGTGA. The CDR3 is made up of 16 amino acids. V was clipped by 5 bases and J by 3 bases; unmatched bases: 9. The CDR3 is CASSPSWTGSYNEQFF. The CDR3 DNA follows: TGTGCCAGCAGCCCCTCCTGGACAGGGAGCTACAATGAGCAGTTCTTC.

The chain couples TRBV28 to TRBJ1-4; D uncertain. This CDR3 is built from 14 residues. Trimming cost V 1 base and J 6 bases, with 9 bases left between them. Per germline, CDR1 MDHEN and CDR2 SYDVKM. For the CDR3, the DNA is TGTGCCAGCAGTTTATTGGTTGAGGATGAAAAACTGTTTTTT. Translation: CASSLLVEDEKLFF.

V usage is TRBV5-1 and J usage is TRBJ1-6; 9 positions match TRBD1. The CDR3 runs 15 residues. From germline, CDR1 is SGHRS and CDR2 YFSETQ. The junction had 9 bases not matched to a gene; V was cut back by 4 bases and J by 10 bases. The DNA of the CDR3 is TGCGCCAGCAGCCCCCGGACAGGGGAGGCGTCACCCCTCCACTTT. Its protein is CASSPRTGEASPLHF.

The chain employs TRBV18 and TRBJ2-1, with 7 bases that match TRBD1. The length of the CDR3 is 14 residues. Unmatched junction bases numbered 5, after V lost 4 bases and J lost 5 bases. Per germline, CDR1 KGHSH and CDR2 LQKENI. CDR3 loop: CASSHGQENNEQFF. For the CDR3, the DNA is TGTGCCAGCTCACACGGACAGGAGAACAATGAGCAGTTCTTC. The full variable domain, with the rest looked up from reference TRBV18 and TRBJ2-1, is NAGVMQNPRHLVRRRGQEARLRCSPMKGHSHVYWYRQLPEEGLKFMVYLQKENIIDESGMPKERFSAEFPKEGPSILRIQQVVRGDSAAYFCASSHGQENNEQFFGPGTRLTVL.

Only one count was recorded for this clone. This chain uses TRBV15 with TRBJ1-3, with D uncertain. Germline CDR1 reads LNHNV; CDR2 reads YYDKDF (reference sequence). The CDR3 length is 14 residues. V was clipped by 1 base and J by 2 bases, with 6 bases between them. This chain's CDR3 is CATSRAPTGNTIYF. CDR3 DNA: TGTGCCACCAGCAGAGCCCCTACTGGAAACACCATATATTTT.

The CDR3 sequence is CASSLVGGDGYTF. Here the CDR3 DNA reads TGTGCCAGCAGCTTGGTAGGGGGCGATGGCTACACCTTC. The chain combines TRBV5-5 with TRBJ1-2; TRBD1 matches at 7 bases. V shed 0 bases, J shed 6 bases, and the junction held 2 bases outside the gene matches. In germline, CDR1 is SGHKS, CDR2 YYEKEE (reference sequence). CDR3 length: 13 amino acids.

The chain employs TRBV7-8 and TRBJ1-1; the D gene is possibly TRBD1 (5 bases). V dropped 3 bases and J dropped 1 base, with 6 bases sitting between them. In germline, CDR1 is SGHVS, CDR2 FQNEAQ. This CDR3 region has 13 residues. The CDR3 region has the DNA TGTGCCAGCAGCTTGACAGCGAACACTGAAGCTTTCTTT. Translation gives CASSLTANTEAFF. Combining the CDR3 with reference TRBV7-8 and TRBJ1-1 gives the whole variable domain GAGVSQSPRYKVAKRGQDVALRCDPISGHVSLFWYQQALGQGPEFLTYFQNEAQLDKSGLPSDRFFAERPEGSVSTLKIQRTQQEDSAVYLCASSLTANTEAFFGQGTRLTVV.

The J gene is TRBJ2-7, the V gene TRBV5-1; the D gene is possibly TRBD2 (6 bases). CDR1 is SGHRS, CDR2 YFSETQ, per germline. The germline V and J ends were trimmed by 3 bases and 6 bases, with 16 bases remaining between them. The CDR3 is 14 amino acids. The CDR3 loop is CASSWGPTRGEQYF. In DNA form, the CDR3 reads TGCGCCAGCAGCTGGGGACCGACGCGGGGCGAGCAGTACTTC.

The chain uses TRBV19 and TRBJ1-2, with 10 bases that match TRBD1. Germline assignment: CDR1 LNHDA and CDR2 SQIVND (reference sequence). The CDR3 length is 15 residues. The V and J ends lost 5 bases and 3 bases, in that order; junction bases with no gene match: 6. DNA for the CDR3: TGTGCCAGTAGTGACCAGACAGGGGGCCACTATGGCTACACCTTC. Translated, it gives CASSDQTGGHYGYTF.

The chain combines TRBV4-1 with TRBJ2-7, with 11 bases aligning to TRBD1. CDR1 is MGHRA, CDR2 YSYEKL, per germline. The CDR3 contains 16 residues. V lost 4 bases, J lost 2 bases, and 7 bases stayed unmatched. This chain's CDR3 is CASSRGQGGGPYEQYF. The CDR3 DNA reads as TGCGCCAGCAGCCGGGGACAGGGGGGGGGCCCCTACGAGCAGTACTTC.